The sample holds a few counts of the clone carrying this T cell receptor beta chain. The data stem from a study of blood T cells in healthy people across ages. The study isolated at least 6.5 million PBMCs from each sample. A sample-barcoded 5' primer and a J-beta primer mix were used in a second PCR of about 7 to 12 cycles. One entry per CDR3 protein, called by TCRdb with MiXCR from the 5' RACE reads. The table lists approximately 780,000 distinct CDR3 sequences, roughly 25% of them singletons, with 3% in the top ten. In addition, the sample was reused for a study of T cells of mothers and their children.

The sequencing input was blood. The receptor was isolated from a boy aged 5-17 years in good health.

CDR3 nucleotide sequence: TGTGCCAGCAGTTACCCGGGGCGGAAGAACACTGAAGCTTTCTTT. This gives the protein CASSYPGRKNTEAFF. V is TRBV6-2 or TRBV6-3 and J is TRBJ1-1; tentative D call: TRBD1 (5 bases). Germline values: CDR1 MNHEY, CDR2 SVGEGT. The CDR3 has 15 amino acids. V lost 2 bases and J lost 1, with 11 bases in between.